Shown below are 24 T cell receptor beta chains from a single sample sequenced in a study of post-analysis software for immune sequencing data. Prepared libraries of TCR beta cDNA carried unique molecular identifiers. TCRdb processed the PCR reads anew with MiXCR; each CDR3 protein has one entry. The sample yields 150,000 to 200,000 distinct CDR3 sequences, about 36% seen once. The sequenced sample was blood, obtained after autologous hematopoietic stem cell transplantation. The origin of the receptors is a girl between 5 and 17 years old with multiple sclerosis.

Points on this clonotype: A read error is possible here, since a much larger clone lies one base away. The genes are TRBV6-2 or TRBV6-3 and TRBJ2-1; 9 bases are shared with TRBD2. Trimming removed 6 bases from V and 7 bases from J; junction bases left unmatched: 7. From germline, CDR1 is MNHEY and CDR2 SVGEGT. CDR3 size: 14 residues. This CDR3 is CASRGTSRSNEQFF. CDR3 nucleotides: TGTGCCAGCAGGGGGACTAGCAGGAGTAATGAGCAGTTCTTC.

The genes are TRBV28 and TRBJ2-5, with TRBD2 matching over 7 bases. Germline CDR1 is MDHEN and CDR2 is SYDVKM. The ends lost 3 bases at V and 5 bases at J; junction bases unmatched: 6. This CDR3 contains 14 residues. The CDR3 here is CASSLAGVGETQYF. DNA of the CDR3: TGTGCCAGCAGTTTGGCGGGAGTGGGGGAGACCCAGTACTTC.

The chain is built from TRBV4-1 and TRBJ2-1; a possible D gene is TRBD2 (6 bases). V lost 0 bases, J lost 1 base, and 25 bases lay in between. Germline CDR1 and CDR2: MGHRA and YSYEKL. The length of the CDR3 is 21 residues. CDR3 coding DNA: TGCGCCAGCAGCCAAGATCCCTCACTGACGGTAGCGGACCCATCCTACAATGAGCAGTTCTTC. It yields the protein CASSQDPSLTVADPSYNEQFF.

In DNA form, the CDR3 reads TGTGCCAGCAGTCTGGACTACCGGGCAGGGACCCAGTACTTC. Translation: CASSLDYRAGTQYF. V gene TRBV27 combines with J gene TRBJ2-5, with TRBD2 as a possible D gene (6 bases). Germline V gene lookup returns CDR1 MNHEY and CDR2 SMNVEV (reference sequence). The CDR3 length is 14 residues. Deletions cut 5 bases from V and 7 bases from J, with 17 bases between.

This clonotype counts as medium-sized. V is TRBV29-1 and J is TRBJ1-1; tentatively, D is TRBD1 (5 bases). The length of the CDR3 is 13 residues. Trimming stripped 4 bases from V and 4 bases from J, with 13 bases between. CDR1 and CDR2 (germline): SQVTM, ANQGSEA. The CDR3 DNA reads TGCAGCGTTGGGGACCCAAAGCTCACTGAAGCTTTCTTT. This sequence encodes CSVGDPKLTEAFF.

J is TRBJ2-7 and V is TRBV20-1, with D unclear. The CDR3 is 15 residues long. Germline-derived CDR1 and CDR2 are DFQATT and SNEGSKA (reference sequence). Deletions cut 1 base from V and 2 bases from J, with 15 bases between. The CDR3 nucleotides read TGCAGTGCTAGAGGTGCCTACCTACAAACCTACGAGCAGTACTTC. Protein: CSARGAYLQTYEQYF.

As to this clonotype: An end of the junction does not agree with germline; a read error may underlie this. The V and J genes are TRBV7-8 and TRBJ1-4, with D perhaps matching TRBD1 (5 bases). CDR1 and CDR2 (germline): SGHVS, FQNEAQ. CDR3 length: 16 residues. CDR3 in amino acids: CASRPSGTATNEELFF. In nucleotides, the CDR3 is TGTGCCAGCAGACCTTCGGGGACTGCAACTAATGAAGAACTGTTTTTT. The full variable domain, with the rest looked up from reference TRBV7-8 and TRBJ1-4, is GAGVSQSPRYKVAKRGQDVALRCDPISGHVSLFWYQQALGQGPEFLTYFQNEAQLDKSGLPSDRFFAERPEGSVSTLKIQRTQQEDSAVYLCASRPSGTATNEELFFGSGTQLSVL.

This clonotype was seen a handful of times. This chain uses TRBV4-2 with TRBJ2-1, with D perhaps TRBD2 (6 bases). CDR3 length: 15 residues. CDR1 LGHNA and CDR2 YNFKEQ come from the germline V gene. V was clipped by 0 bases and J by 6 bases, with 12 bases between them. In nucleotides, the CDR3 is TGTGCCAGCAGCCAAGATAGAGGAGGGGCCAATGAGCAGTTCTTC. It specifies CASSQDRGGANEQFF.

V is TRBV6-5 and J is TRBJ2-4; unclear D gene. The CDR3 is 15 amino acids. V was pared by 2 bases and J by 0 bases, with 8 bases between. Germline lookup yields CDR1 MNHEY and CDR2 SVGAGI. This CDR3 is CASSYSVLAKNIQYF. In DNA, the CDR3 is TGTGCCAGCAGTTACAGCGTGCTAGCCAAAAACATTCAGTACTTC.

This clonotype showed up many times. The V and J genes are TRBV7-2 and TRBJ1-5, with 9 bases fitting TRBD1. The V segment lost 2 bases and the J segment 4 bases; nucleotides outside the gene matches: 3. Germline V CDR1 and CDR2: SGHTA, FQGNSA. The CDR3 runs to 15 residues. The CDR3 is CASSLNRGLNQPQHF. CDR3 sequence (DNA): TGTGCCAGCAGCTTAAACAGGGGGCTTAATCAGCCCCAGCATTTT.

This clonotype was detected only a few times. The chain has TRBV20-1 and TRBJ2-1; 8 bases align to TRBD1. The CDR3 is 18 residues long. Trimming at V came to 2 bases and at J to 6 bases, leaving 18 bases not matched to a gene. CDR1 is DFQATT, CDR2 SNEGSKA, per germline (reference sequence). The CDR3, as DNA: TGCAGTGCTAGAATCATTTTCGTCGACAGGGGAGAGGTCAATGAGCAGTTCTTC. Its protein product is CSARIIFVDRGEVNEQFF.

V gene TRBV5-1 combines with J gene TRBJ2-1, with TRBD2 matching over 10 bases. J gave up 6 bases and V 3 bases, and 6 bases lay outside the gene matches. The germline V gene has CDR1 SGHRS and CDR2 YFSETQ. This CDR3 comprises 15 residues. For the CDR3, the DNA is TGCGCCAGCAGCTACTCTAGCGGGAGAACCAATGAGCAGTTCTTC. Translated: CASSYSSGRTNEQFF. Full variable domain (missing parts from reference TRBV5-1 and TRBJ2-1): KAGVTQTPRYLIKTRGQQVTLSCSPISGHRSVSWYQQTPGQGLQFLFEYFSETQRNKGNFPGRFSGRQFSNSRSEMNVSTLELGDSALYLCASSYSSGRTNEQFFGPGTRLTVL.

J is TRBJ2-1 and V is TRBV5-1, with no clear D. V lost 0 bases and J 4 bases, leaving 11 bases between the germline ends. Germline CDR1 SGHRS, CDR2 YFSETQ. The length of the CDR3 is 15 residues. CDR3 bases: TGCGCCAGCAGCTTGGATGCGGTGTCTTACAATGAGCAGTTCTTC. It encodes CASSLDAVSYNEQFF.

As regards this clonotype: The junction shows a germline mismatch at one end, possibly a read error. V is TRBV6-1 and J is TRBJ2-3; 9 nucleotides agree with TRBD1. The CDR3 length is 15 residues. Per germline, CDR1 MNHNS and CDR2 SASEGT. CDR3 amino acids: CASSELTGGTDAQYF. Written as DNA, the CDR3 is TGTGCCAGCAGTGAACTTACAGGGGGCACAGATGCGCAGTATTTT.

The chain combines TRBV27 with TRBJ1-4; unclear D gene. Germline CDR1 is MNHEY and CDR2 is SMNVEV (reference sequence). Between the trimmed V and J ends, which lost 2 bases and 7 bases, there was a span of 11 bases. The length of the CDR3 is 14 residues. CDR3 region: CASSLVSGIEKLFF. The CDR3 DNA reads as TGTGCCAGCAGTTTAGTCTCGGGGATTGAAAAACTGTTTTTT.

This clonotype was detected once. The V gene is TRBV28, the J gene TRBJ2-7; 10 bases line up with TRBD1. The J call is in doubt because the DNA end fits TRBJ2-5 better. Germline lookup yields CDR1 MDHEN and CDR2 SYDVKM. This CDR3 comprises 15 residues. CDR3 protein: CASSHRQGARETQYF. The CDR3 DNA is TGTGCCAGCAGTCACAGACAGGGGGCGAGGGAGACCCAGTACTTC.

CDR3 region: CASNEPGRLNTEAFF. In DNA form, the CDR3 reads TGTGCCAGCAATGAACCCGGCAGATTGAACACTGAAGCTTTCTTT. This chain joins TRBV6-6 and TRBJ1-1; D not certain. The CDR3 is made up of 15 amino acids. The V end lost 7 bases, the J end lost 0 bases, and 15 bases lay between the germline ends. The V gene's germline CDR1 is MNHNY and CDR2 SVGAGI (reference sequence).

The V gene is TRBV12-3 or TRBV12-4, the J gene TRBJ2-7, with D tentatively TRBD1 or TRBD2 (5 bases each). The CDR3 totals 18 residues. V was cut by 0 bases and J by 1 base, with 19 bases left in between. Here the CDR3 DNA reads TGTGCCAGCAGTTTAGCGCTAAAGGTGCAGGGACCATCCTACGAGCAGTACTTC. It translates to CASSLALKVQGPSYEQYF.

There are many counts of this clonotype. CDR3 sequence: CASSPRTSEYF. CDR3 in DNA: TGTGCCAGCAGCCCCCGGACTAGCGAGTACTTC. The chain combines TRBV7-2 with TRBJ2-7; 9 positions match TRBD2. The CDR3 is made up of 11 amino acids. CDR1 SGHTA and CDR2 FQGNSA come from the germline V gene. J lost 11 bases, V lost 5 bases, and 4 bases had no gene match.

The V call is TRBV20-1, the J call TRBJ2-1, with D possibly TRBD2 on 6 matching bases. The CDR3 extends over 16 amino acids. Germline V gene sequence: CDR1 DFQATT, CDR2 SNEGSKA (reference sequence). Trimming shortened V by 0 bases and J by 9 bases, and 21 bases separated the two germline ends. CDR3 sequence: CSARDGRPNLSGEQFF. The CDR3 nucleotides read TGCAGTGCTAGAGATGGGAGGCCAAACCTTAGCGGTGAGCAGTTCTTC.

In its sample, this clonotype was seen a few times. CDR3 loop: CSARDFTEITDTQYF. For the CDR3, the DNA is TGCAGTGCTAGAGATTTCACGGAAATCACAGATACGCAGTATTTT. The chain recombines TRBV20-1 with TRBJ2-3; D not resolved. The length of the CDR3 is 15 residues. The germline gives CDR1 DFQATT, CDR2 SNEGSKA (reference sequence). V was shortened by 0 bases and J by 2 bases, with 12 bases between the two germline ends.

Points on this clonotype: The junction does not match germline at one end; this may be a read error. The gene calls are TRBV5-1 and TRBJ2-5, with TRBD1 matching 12 bases. Germline V gives CDR1 SGHRS, CDR2 YFSETQ. The CDR3 runs to 16 residues. CDR3 sequence (DNA): TGCGCCAGCAGCTTGACCGGGACAGGGGGCGTAGAGACCCAGTACTTT. It encodes CASSLTGTGGVETQYF.

This clonotype has a handful of counts. The chain employs TRBV28 and TRBJ2-7; D perhaps matches TRBD1 (5 bases). V gave up 2 bases and J gave up 4 bases, with 15 bases separating them. Germline CDR1 is MDHEN and CDR2 is SYDVKM. The CDR3 is 15 amino acids. This CDR3 is CASSLPQGMGYEQYF. DNA of the CDR3: TGTGCCAGCAGTTTACCCCAGGGTATGGGATACGAGCAGTACTTC.

In this sample, this clonotype turned up a few times. The rearrangement joins TRBV9 to TRBJ2-7; D may be TRBD2 (6 bases). CDR1 is SGDLS and CDR2 is YYNGEE in the germline V gene. CDR3 length: 15 amino acids. The V gene lost 4 bases and the J gene lost 2 bases, with 16 bases spanning the gap. The CDR3 coding sequence is TGTGCCAGCAGCCCATCGCAGCGGGCTACCTACGAGCAGTACTTC. Encoded protein: CASSPSQRATYEQYF.